Presented here are 21 T cell receptor beta chains from one specimen sequenced in a study of cytomegalovirus exposure and HLA in healthy donors. 60 Vbeta and 13 Jbeta primers were used in PCR. Assay used: immunoSEQ multiplex PCR; TCRdb lists only in-frame clones, some missing. The table records 180,000 or so clones, around four fifths of them present only once. The sequencing sample was made of PBMCs. These receptors were obtained from a man between 18 and 29 years old in good health and CMV-seronegative.

The chain employs TRBV7-6 and TRBJ1-1; TRBD1 aligns across 8 bases. V shed 5 bases, J shed 1 base, and the junction held 12 bases outside the gene matches. Germline values: CDR1 SGHVS, CDR2 FNYEAQ. The CDR3 has 17 residues. The CDR3 reads CASSRGAGGQWNTEAFF. The CDR3 region has the DNA TGTGCCAGCAGCCGGGGGGCAGGGGGCCAATGGAACACTGAAGCTTTCTTT.

J is TRBJ2-1 and V is TRBV9; 7 bases are shared with TRBD2. The CDR3 sequence is 16 residues long. After removal of 3 bases from V and 6 bases from J, the junction contained 12 bases not matched to a gene. The germline gives CDR1 SGDLS, CDR2 YYNGEE. CDR3 nucleotide sequence: TGTGCCAGCAGCGCCCTGGGCGGGGGATACCGCAATGAGCAGTTCTTC. Its protein is CASSALGGGYRNEQFF.

The chain links TRBV25-1 to TRBJ2-1; TRBD2 matches at 8 bases. The CDR3 spans 14 residues. The germline CDR1 and CDR2 sequences are MGHDK and SYGVNS. The V and J ends lost 8 bases and 2 bases, in that order; junction bases with no gene match: 5. The CDR3 nucleotides read TGTGCCAGCCTAAGCGGGGGAACCTACAATGAGCAGTTCTTC. Protein: CASLSGGTYNEQFF.

The chain is built from TRBV7-9 and TRBJ2-7, with D possibly TRBD2 on 6 matching bases. Germline values: CDR1 SEHNR, CDR2 FQNEAQ (reference sequence). V was cut by 3 bases and J by 0 bases, with 18 bases left in between. The CDR3 has 17 residues. The CDR3 coding sequence is TGTGCCAGCAGCTTTCAGACCCGGGACTCATTCTCCTACGAGCAGTACTTC. Translating gives CASSFQTRDSFSYEQYF.

The chain recombines TRBV19 with TRBJ1-1; TRBD1 is a possible D gene (5 bases). The CDR3 sequence is 16 residues long. Trimming pared 1 base from V and 0 bases from J, leaving 12 bases between. Germline assignment: CDR1 LNHDA and CDR2 SQIVND (reference sequence). CDR3 sequence reads: CASSIVGRGVNTEAFF. The CDR3 DNA reads as TGTGCCAGTAGTATAGTGGGGCGTGGAGTGAACACTGAAGCTTTCTTT. The full variable domain, its missing parts supplied by reference TRBV19 and TRBJ1-1, is DGGITQSPKYLFRKEGQNVTLSCEQNLNHDAMYWYRQDPGQGLRLIYYSQIVNDFQKGDIAEGYSVSREKKESFPLTVTSAQKNPTAFYLCASSIVGRGVNTEAFFGQGTRLTVV.

This clone was detected once. J is TRBJ1-2 and V is TRBV14, with 7 bases fitting TRBD1. The CDR3 is 13 residues long. V dropped 6 bases and J dropped 4; count of bases not matched to a gene: 5. Germline V CDR1 and CDR2: SGHDN, FVKESK. CDR3 residues: CASRGDSIYGYTF. The CDR3 coding sequence is TGTGCCAGCAGGGGGGACAGCATCTATGGCTACACCTTC.

The V gene is TRBV2, the J gene TRBJ2-7; D not resolved. V lost 0 bases to trimming and J lost 3 bases, with 9 bases between them. This CDR3 contains 14 residues. From germline, CDR1 is SNHLY and CDR2 FYNNEI. In DNA, the CDR3 is TGTGCCAGCAGTGAAGCTAAGATAGTCTACGAGCAGTACTTC. Amino acids: CASSEAKIVYEQYF.

This chain uses TRBV7-8 with TRBJ2-3; 9 positions agree with TRBD1. V lost 6 bases to trimming and J lost 6 bases; unmatched junction nucleotides: 4. CDR3 length equals 13 residues. Germline values: CDR1 SGHVS, CDR2 FQNEAQ. The CDR3 spells CASSYTGGDTQYF. In nucleotides, the CDR3 is TGTGCCAGCAGTTACACAGGGGGCGATACGCAGTATTTT. Full variable domain (rest looked up from reference TRBV7-8 and TRBJ2-3): GAGVSQSPRYKVAKRGQDVALRCDPISGHVSLFWYQQALGQGPEFLTYFQNEAQLDKSGLPSDRFFAERPEGSVSTLKIQRTQQEDSAVYLCASSYTGGDTQYFGPGTRLTVL.

The chain joins TRBV15 to TRBJ2-1; D is unclear. The V gene lost 3 bases and the J gene lost 6 bases, with 6 bases spanning the gap. Germline assignment: CDR1 LNHNV and CDR2 YYDKDF (reference sequence). CDR3 length: 12 residues. The CDR3 loop is CATSRSVNEQFF. The CDR3 region has the DNA TGTGCCACCAGCAGGTCGGTCAATGAGCAGTTCTTC.

This clone is a singleton in its sample. The rearrangement uses TRBV4-3 and TRBJ2-3, with TRBD2 identical over 9 bases. Germline CDR1 LGHNA, CDR2 YSLEER. The CDR3 sequence is 15 residues long. Trimming removed 4 bases from V and 1 base from J; junction bases left unmatched: 3. This CDR3 is CASSLGLAGTDTQYF. CDR3 nucleotides: TGCGCCAGCAGCCTGGGACTAGCTGGCACAGATACGCAGTATTTT.

The count of this clone is one. The rearrangement uses TRBV2 and TRBJ2-7, with 7 positions matching TRBD2. The CDR3 has 14 residues. Unmatched junction bases numbered 8, after V lost 9 bases and J lost 0 bases. Germline V gives CDR1 SNHLY, CDR2 FYNNEI. The CDR3 region is CASSASGYSYEQYF. The CDR3 DNA follows: TGTGCCAGTTCGGCTAGCGGCTACTCCTACGAGCAGTACTTC.

The chain employs TRBV21-1 and TRBJ1-5; TRBD1, the table's D call, lacks a check against the DNA. TRBV21-1 is designated a pseudogene. The CDR3 sequence is 18 residues long. The CDR3 region has the DNA TGTGCCAGCAGCAAAGAGGGGGACGACAGGGAGCATTATCAGCCCCAGCATTTT. Translated, it gives CASSKEGDDREHYQPQHF.

The chain has TRBV7-2 and TRBJ2-7, with D possibly being TRBD1 (6 bases). The CDR3 is 16 amino acids. CDR1 and CDR2 from the germline V gene are SGHTA and FQGNSA. With 0 bases removed from V and 3 bases from J, the gap between germline ends came to 15 bases. CDR3 bases: TGTGCCAGCAGCTTAGCAGCCGAAGTCAGGGGCTACGAGCAGTACTTC. Its protein product is CASSLAAEVRGYEQYF.

The chain carries TRBV6-5 and TRBJ1-4; 7 bases are a match to TRBD1. V lost 2 bases to trimming and J lost 5 bases; unmatched junction nucleotides: 8. Germline loops: CDR1 MNHEY, CDR2 SVGAGI. The CDR3 consists of 16 residues. CDR3 coding DNA: TGTGCCAGCAGTTACGGATACAGGGGCCGGAATGAAAAACTGTTTTTT. This encodes CASSYGYRGRNEKLFF.

V usage is TRBV6-8 and J usage is TRBJ2-3, with 7 bases fitting TRBD2. Per germline, CDR1 MNHGY and CDR2 SAAAGT. The CDR3 sequence is 13 residues long. After removal of 11 bases from V and 2 bases from J, the junction contained 7 bases not matched to a gene. In DNA, the CDR3 is TGTGCCGGTCCCGGGACTAACACAGATACGCAGTATTTT. Residues: CAGPGTNTDTQYF.

The chain is built from TRBV9 and TRBJ2-5, with D maybe TRBD2 (7 bases). The CDR3 loop spans 14 amino acids. Trimming took off 0 bases at V and 4 bases at J, with 10 bases between the two ends. Looked up from germline, CDR1 is SGDLS and CDR2 is YYNGEE. CDR3 protein: CASSVGGGVETQYF. The CDR3, as DNA: TGTGCCAGCAGCGTAGGAGGGGGGGTAGAGACCCAGTACTTC.

V and J are TRBV7-2 and TRBJ2-2; TRBD2 aligns across 7 bases. V shed 1 base, J shed 5 bases, and the junction held 1 base outside the gene matches. The CDR3 is made up of 14 amino acids. Germline-derived CDR1 and CDR2 are SGHTA and FQGNSA. The CDR3 nucleotides read TGTGCCAGCAGCTTAGGGGGGGGGACCGGGGAGCTGTTTTTT. Its protein is CASSLGGGTGELFF. The full variable domain, completed using reference TRBV7-2 and TRBJ2-2, is GAGVSQSPSNKVTEKGKDVELRCDPISGHTALYWYRQSLGQGLEFLIYFQGNSAPDKSGLPSDRFSAERTGGSVSTLTIQRTQQEDSAVYLCASSLGGGTGELFFGEGSRLTVL.

The rearrangement uses TRBV7-2 and TRBJ1-1; D is undetermined. Between the trimmed V and J ends, which lost 4 bases and 4 bases, there was a span of 13 bases. CDR1 SGHTA and CDR2 FQGNSA come from the germline V gene. The CDR3 has 14 amino acids. CDR3 nucleotides: TGTGCCAGCAGCTCCCAACCTGGAGGCACTGAAGCTTTCTTT. It yields the protein CASSSQPGGTEAFF. Looking up the rest from reference TRBV7-2 and TRBJ1-1 gives the full variable domain: GAGVSQSPSNKVTEKGKDVELRCDPISGHTALYWYRQSLGQGLEFLIYFQGNSAPDKSGLPSDRFSAERTGGSVSTLTIQRTQQEDSAVYLCASSSQPGGTEAFFGQGTRLTVV.

This chain connects TRBV7-2 to TRBJ1-6; maybe TRBD1 (6 bases). Trimming took off 0 bases at V and 7 bases at J, with 10 bases between the two ends. This CDR3 region has 15 residues. The germline CDR1 and CDR2 sequences are SGHTA and FQGNSA. CDR3 sequence (DNA): TGTGCCAGCAGCTTAGCGAGGACAGCAAATTCACCCCTCCACTTT. Its translation: CASSLARTANSPLHF.

The rearrangement uses TRBV5-1 and TRBJ1-2; unclear D gene. Trimming cost V 4 bases and J 4 bases, with 14 bases left between them. The germline gives CDR1 SGHRS, CDR2 YFSETQ. This CDR3 has 14 residues. The CDR3 here is CASSNRGEGYGYTF. CDR3 DNA sequence: TGCGCCAGCAGCAACCGAGGAGAGGGCTATGGCTACACCTTC.

This chain connects TRBV1 to TRBJ2-7; TRBD1, the table's D call, was not compared with the DNA. TRBV1 is tagged as a pseudogene. The CDR3 consists of 15 residues. The CDR3 region is CTSSQPPQGAYEQYF. The DNA of the CDR3 is TGCACCAGCAGCCAACCTCCGCAGGGGGCTTACGAGCAGTACTTC.